The present entry profiles one T cell receptor (beta chain) with its context. V lost 4 bases to trimming and J lost 1 base; unmatched junction nucleotides: 2. CDR3 length: 15 residues. In germline, CDR1 is MNHNS, CDR2 SASEGT. This sample was taken from a study of shared clonotypes between healthy human individuals. CD45RO-negative, CCR7-selected cells formed the naive CD8 fraction, which excluded terminally differentiated effector memory CD45RA+ cells. Donors, healthy HIV-negative adults, lacked recent acute infections or vaccinations. Splitting of each subset's genomic DNA was done evenly across several immunoSEQ plates. Produced via immunoSEQ multiplex PCR; TCRdb's table is partial and in-frame only. The sample holds 630,000 or so clones; roughly 98% are singletons and the top ten take 0.3%.

This clonotype was sampled from a man aged 25-40 years in good health. The chain is built from TRBV6-1 and TRBJ2-7, with 12 bases fitting TRBD2. The sequenced sample consisted of naive CD8+ T cells sorted from blood. Here the CDR3 reads CASSALAGGSYEQYF. The CDR3, as DNA: TGTGCCAGCAGTGCACTAGCGGGAGGATCCTACGAGCAGTACTTC.